This is a list of T cell receptor beta chains from one sample in a study of shared clonotypes between healthy human individuals. Assay: immunoSEQ multiplex PCR; the TCRdb copy retains only in-frame clones and omits some. Among some 1.4 million clones listed, roughly 97% were seen once. Sequenced material: naive CD4+ T cells sorted from blood. These receptors all stem from a man aged 25 to 40 in good health. CDR3s leave out the opening cysteine and the closing phenylalanine or tryptophan. The size of a clone is reported for some rows only, either as once, few or many, or as a class for expanded clones.

j_call,clone_size,v_call,cdr3_aa
TRBJ1-2,-,TRBV30,AWTGLNYGYT
TRBJ2-1,-,TRBV4-3,ASSQADRGSYNEQF
TRBJ1-1,few,TRBV9,ASSVAGVGTEAF
TRBJ2-3,-,TRBV2,AYGTGPGTDTQY
TRBJ1-2,-,TRBV5-4,ASSLGPGGESYGYT
TRBJ1-5,-,TRBV19,ASSIDGTGAAPQH
TRBJ2-7,-,TRBV19,ASRRAGGYEQY
TRBJ2-1,-,TRBV7-9,ASSAPPRDSVPTYNEQF
TRBJ1-5,-,TRBV18,ASSPEIRGLGNQPQH
TRBJ1-1,-,TRBV28,ASSLSLNTEAF
TRBJ2-1,-,TRBV10-1,ASSEGLAGGPKF
TRBJ2-4,-,TRBV4-3,ASSQVSRNIQY
TRBJ2-1,-,TRBV14,ASSQQQTWDRLNEQF
TRBJ2-3,-,TRBV9,ASSVGTGGDTQY
TRBJ2-2,-,TRBV5-1,VSSPDRANTGELF
TRBJ1-2,-,TRBV12-5,ASGDADYGYT
TRBJ1-3,-,TRBV5-1,ASSGGLSGNTIY
TRBJ2-3,once,TRBV9,ASSVDTGRSTDTQY
TRBJ2-1,-,TRBV10-2,ATLLISEQF
TRBJ2-7,-,TRBV6-1,ASSERTGGSYEQY
TRBJ1-3,-,TRBV7-2,ASRVDRGSGNTIY
TRBJ2-1,-,TRBV7-6,ASSLGTGFYNEQF
TRBJ2-5,once,TRBV5-1,ASSLGAQGLRETQY
TRBJ1-4,-,TRBV7-2,ASSLEEGRKLF
TRBJ1-1,-,TRBV7-2,ASSRTTVNTEAF
TRBJ2-7,-,TRBV5-6,ASSLPGGVVGEQY
TRBJ2-1,-,TRBV5-4,ASSWIRDRGDEQF
TRBJ2-3,-,TRBV9,ASSLSGSVTDTQY
TRBJ2-2,-,TRBV21-1,ASSTPNTGELF
TRBJ2-3,-,TRBV10-3,ATRTSGSGRGSDTQY
TRBJ2-7,-,TRBV7-9,ASSLAPVAYEQY